This T cell receptor (beta chain) derives from a study of cytomegalovirus exposure and HLA in healthy donors. Study results and limitations: Rare sequences made up most TCRs, while some public TCRs were found in many donors. It was shown in a later analysis that HLA-associated TCR beta chains were more clonally expanded than other, equally common chains. As a later analysis showed, a missense DCLRE1C variant was linked to trimming of TCR beta V- and J-genes.

It was with 60 Vbeta and 13 Jbeta primers that the PCR ran. Measured with immunoSEQ multiplex PCR; TCRdb has only the in-frame clones, and not every one. The sample includes over 100,000 clones. With regard to this clone: Its antigen is unknown.

The CDR3 contains 16 residues. Between the trimmed V and J ends, which lost 0 bases and 3 bases, there was a span of 12 bases. CDR1 and CDR2 from the germline V gene are LNHNV and YYDKDF (reference sequence). Material for sequencing was PBMCs. This sequence was found in a middle-aged man in good health and CMV-seropositive. The chain has TRBV15 and TRBJ2-1, with D hard to call. In DNA form, the CDR3 reads TGTGCCACCAGCAGAGATCCTAGACCACACTACAATGAGCAGTTCTTC. It encodes CATSRDPRPHYNEQFF.